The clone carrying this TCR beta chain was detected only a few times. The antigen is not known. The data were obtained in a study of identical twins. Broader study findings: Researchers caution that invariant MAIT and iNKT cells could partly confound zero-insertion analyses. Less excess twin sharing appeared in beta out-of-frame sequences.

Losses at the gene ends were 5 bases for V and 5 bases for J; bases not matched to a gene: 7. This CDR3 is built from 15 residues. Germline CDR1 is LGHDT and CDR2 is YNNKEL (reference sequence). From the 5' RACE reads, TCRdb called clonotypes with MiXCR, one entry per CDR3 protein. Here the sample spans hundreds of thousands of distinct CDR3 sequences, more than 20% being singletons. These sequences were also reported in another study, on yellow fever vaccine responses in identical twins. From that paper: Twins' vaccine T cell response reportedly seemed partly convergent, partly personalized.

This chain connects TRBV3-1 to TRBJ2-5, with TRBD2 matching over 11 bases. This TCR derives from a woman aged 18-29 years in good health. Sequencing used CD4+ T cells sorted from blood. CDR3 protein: CASSFSGGERETQYF. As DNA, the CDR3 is TGTGCCAGCAGCTTTAGCGGGGGGGAGCGGGAGACCCAGTACTTC.